This T cell receptor beta chain is drawn from a study of response to subunit inactivated influenza vaccine. TCRdb fed the RT-PCR reads into MiXCR, producing one record per CDR3 protein. The top ten clones hold about 11% of a sample with 700,000 to 800,000 distinct CDR3 sequences, around a sixth of them seen once. With respect to this clonotype: Its antigen remains unidentified.

General study points: Each seasonal influenza vaccination recruits few new T cells, the authors suggested.

The specimen comprised PBMCs from blood, sampled more than 4 days after vaccination. This sequence originates from a man in his fifties who received an inactivated influenza vaccine.

This CDR3 is CAWSAGLAGGGDTQYF. DNA for the CDR3: TGTGCCTGGAGCGCGGGACTAGCGGGAGGTGGAGATACGCAGTATTTT. The chain links TRBV30 to TRBJ2-3; TRBD2 agrees at 15 bases. Germline values: CDR1 GTSNPN, CDR2 SVGIG (reference sequence). The CDR3 covers 16 residues. V shed 3 bases and J 5 bases; nucleotides not matched to a gene: 6.